A single sample gave rise to the 5 T cell receptor beta chains below, sequenced in a study of OX40 agonist ivuxolimab in advanced cancers. Assay used: immunoSEQ multiplex PCR; TCRdb lists only in-frame clones, some missing. The sample carries about 6,200 clones, 75% to 85% recorded once. This specimen consisted of CD4+ or CD8+ T cells sorted from blood, obtained in a trial of the OX40 agonist ivuxolimab. Receptors originate from an adult with an advanced solid tumor such as melanoma, head and neck, liver or kidney cancer.

The V call is TRBV30, the J call TRBJ1-5; the D is unclear. The ends were cut back, 0 bases at V and 3 bases at J, with 9 bases in the middle. Germline V gene lookup returns CDR1 GTSNPN and CDR2 SVGIG (reference sequence). The CDR3 length is 14 residues. The CDR3 spells CAWSVGRLNQPQHF. DNA for the CDR3: TGTGCCTGGAGTGTAGGCAGGCTCAATCAGCCCCAGCATTTT.

This clone is classed as large (0.1 to 1%). The chain is built from TRBV6-1 and TRBJ1-2, with 8 bases that match TRBD1. Germline CDR1 and CDR2: MNHNS and SASEGT. The junction had 12 bases not matched to a gene; V was cut back by 7 bases and J by 8 bases. This CDR3 has 14 residues. CDR3 protein: CASNPQGGNLGYTF. The CDR3 DNA follows: TGTGCCAGCAACCCACAGGGGGGGAATCTGGGCTACACCTTC.

This chain uses TRBV7-6 with TRBJ2-1; 9 bases line up with TRBD2. Germline V lookup: CDR1 SGHVS, CDR2 FNYEAQ. The CDR3 totals 13 residues. The trim removed 1 base at V and 8 bases at J, leaving 0 bases unmatched. In DNA, the CDR3 is TGTGCCAGCAGCTTAGTAGCGGGGGATGAGCAGTTCTTC. This encodes CASSLVAGDEQFF.

Only a few counts were recorded for this clone. The genes are TRBV7-3 and TRBJ1-5; D is perhaps TRBD1 (6 bases). V was clipped by 4 bases and J by 8 bases, with 12 bases between them. Germline lookup yields CDR1 SGHTA and CDR2 FQGTGA. This CDR3 has 13 amino acids. The CDR3 coding sequence is TGTGCCAGCAGCTCACTTCCAGGGGAGCCCCAGCATTTT. Translation: CASSSLPGEPQHF.

The gene calls are TRBV4-1 and TRBJ1-2; no firm D call. Germline V lookup: CDR1 MGHRA, CDR2 YSYEKL. Trimming removed 2 bases from V and 3 bases from J, with 1 base in between. The CDR3 is 11 amino acids. The CDR3: CASSQHYGYTF. CDR3 in DNA: TGCGCCAGCAGCCAACACTATGGCTACACCTTC.